This entry lists 24 T cell receptor beta chains sequenced from one sample in a study of patients and donors after allogeneic stem cell transplantation. Each CDR3 protein gets one entry after TCRdb re-called the RT-PCR reads with MiXCR. Among roughly 960,000 distinct CDR3 sequences, more than 15% were seen once, and the ten largest hold 5% to 6.5%. Sequencing was done on a sample of blood, either unsorted or a sorted T cell fraction (not recorded which). These receptor sequences come from a human donor who was either an allogeneic HSCT recipient or a stem cell or donor lymphocyte infusion donor (not recorded which). It is not recorded whose cells these are; they may come from a transplant donor.

This clonotype occurred a few times. The CDR3 here is CAISGNSQPLHF. The DNA of the CDR3 is TGTGCCATCAGTGGGAACAGCCAACCCCTCCACTTT. V usage is TRBV10-3 and J usage is TRBJ1-6; D unclear. Trimming removed 4 bases from V and 12 bases from J, with 10 bases in between. The CDR3 covers 12 residues. CDR1 and CDR2 (germline): ENHRY, SYGVKD.

This clonotype was counted a few times. The chain recombines TRBV5-1 with TRBJ2-7, with a weak D call TRBD1 (6 bases). Germline CDR1 SGHRS, CDR2 YFSETQ. The CDR3 covers 15 residues. V dropped 4 bases and J dropped 1 base, with 15 bases sitting between them. The CDR3 loop is CASSRGGTTSYEQYF. DNA for the CDR3: TGCGCCAGCAGCCGGGGTGGGACAACATCCTACGAGCAGTACTTC.

This clonotype was recorded many times. The chain combines TRBV12-3 or TRBV12-4 with TRBJ1-4, with 8 bases fitting TRBD1. V shed 8 bases, J shed 7 bases, and the junction held 6 bases outside the gene matches. The CDR3 runs to 13 residues. CDR3 sequence (DNA): TGTGCCAGCTCATTACAGGGGGGTGAAAAACTGTTTTTT. Amino acid sequence: CASSLQGGEKLFF.

The chain uses TRBV4-3 and TRBJ2-3; D is undetermined. The V end was cut by 3 bases, the J end by 4 bases, with 5 bases between. This CDR3 region has 12 residues. The germline CDR1 and CDR2 sequences are LGHNA and YSLEER. Here the CDR3 reads CASSHGADTQYF. The CDR3 nucleotides read TGCGCCAGCAGCCATGGGGCAGATACGCAGTATTTT.

The chain recombines TRBV25-1 with TRBJ1-6; D is ambiguous. Trimming pared 10 bases from V and 1 base from J, leaving 11 bases between. Germline CDR1 is MGHDK and CDR2 is SYGVNS. The CDR3 runs to 14 residues. CDR3 nucleotides: TGTGCCACGGGTGGAGAGTCCTATAATTCACCCCTCCACTTT. It encodes CATGGESYNSPLHF.

In its sample, this clonotype was seen a few times. This chain connects TRBV3-1 to TRBJ2-1; 8 nucleotides agree with TRBD2. The CDR3 is 16 residues long. Germline assignment: CDR1 LGHDT and CDR2 YNNKEL (reference sequence). V lost 3 bases to trimming and J lost 3 bases; unmatched junction nucleotides: 7. CDR3 in DNA: TGTGCCAGCAGCCAGACCGGGGGGGCGTACTACAATGAGCAGTTCTTC. It encodes CASSQTGGAYYNEQFF.

V usage is TRBV20-1 and J usage is TRBJ1-1; D gene uncertain. The CDR3 is 12 residues long. Per the germline V gene, CDR1 is DFQATT and CDR2 is SNEGSKA (reference sequence). V dropped 5 bases and J dropped 1 base, with 8 bases sitting between them. The CDR3 is CSAPTPNTEAFF. The CDR3, as DNA: TGCAGTGCTCCCACACCGAACACTGAAGCTTTCTTT.

This chain uses TRBV29-1 with TRBJ2-1, with 10 bases aligning to TRBD2. The trim removed 7 bases at V and 15 bases at J, leaving 15 bases unmatched. CDR3 length: 13 residues. CDR1 and CDR2 (germline): SQVTM, ANQGSEA. CDR3 region: CSASLGLAGDVFF. Written as DNA, the CDR3 is TGCAGCGCCTCCTTGGGTCTAGCGGGAGATGTGTTCTTC.

In this sample, this clonotype turned up many times. This rearrangement joins TRBV29-1 to TRBJ1-2; D not certain. Trimming removed 5 bases from V and 0 bases from J, with 4 bases in between. Germline V gene data show CDR1 as SQVTM and CDR2 as ANQGSEA. This CDR3 region has 11 residues. CDR3 DNA: TGCAGCGTTAGGACTAACTATGGCTACACCTTC. Translated: CSVRTNYGYTF.

The chain employs TRBV28 and TRBJ1-2, with D unclear. V lost 5 bases and J 7 bases, leaving 14 bases between the germline ends. The CDR3 contains 13 residues. Germline V gene data show CDR1 as MDHEN and CDR2 as SYDVKM. CDR3 sequence reads: CASSPEPRLGYTF. The CDR3 region has the DNA TGTGCCAGCAGTCCAGAGCCTCGTCTTGGCTACACCTTC.

This clonotype was counted only a few times. The chain has TRBV11-1 and TRBJ2-1, with 7 bases lining up with TRBD2. The CDR3 spans 14 residues. Per germline, CDR1 SGHAT and CDR2 FQDESV (reference sequence). Trimming at V came to 11 bases and at J to 9 bases, leaving 16 bases not matched to a gene. CDR3 residues: CADSRAGQVGEQFF. CDR3 nucleotides: TGTGCCGACTCCCGAGCGGGGCAGGTGGGTGAGCAGTTCTTC.

This clonotype was observed a handful of times. The chain carries TRBV3-1 and TRBJ1-2; TRBD1 is a possible D gene (6 bases). The CDR3 has 13 amino acids. Germline V lookup: CDR1 LGHDT, CDR2 YNNKEL (reference sequence). V shed 2 bases and J shed 3 bases, with 7 bases lying between them. For the CDR3, the DNA is TGTGCCAGCAGCCAAAGACAGGACTATGGCTACACCTTC. It yields the protein CASSQRQDYGYTF.

The chain carries TRBV7-9 and TRBJ2-7; D gene ambiguous. The germline gives CDR1 SEHNR, CDR2 FQNEAQ (reference sequence). The CDR3 is 10 residues long. The CDR3 DNA reads as TGTGCTCCCCACCGCTTCGAGCAGTACTTC. Residues: CAPHRFEQYF.

This rearrangement joins TRBV7-2 to TRBJ2-7, with 8 bases that match TRBD2. J was trimmed by 9 bases and V by 5 bases; bases with no gene match: 12. The CDR3 sequence is 14 residues long. CDR1 is SGHTA and CDR2 is FQGNSA in the germline V gene. The CDR3 reads CASSPIAGRVAQYF. The CDR3 DNA follows: TGTGCCAGCAGCCCTATAGCGGGACGGGTTGCGCAGTACTTC.

This clonotype was counted a few times. The V gene is TRBV5-1, the J gene TRBJ1-1, with TRBD1 as a possible D gene (5 bases). Trimming took off 1 base at V and 4 bases at J, with 11 bases between the two ends. CDR1 is SGHRS and CDR2 is YFSETQ in the germline V gene. The CDR3 consists of 14 residues. The CDR3 DNA reads TGCGCCAGCAGCTTGTTTGGGAGGGGCACTGAAGCTTTCTTT. This sequence encodes CASSLFGRGTEAFF.

The sample holds a few counts of this clonotype. The chain joins TRBV5-1 to TRBJ2-3; 8 bases line up with TRBD2. The CDR3 consists of 15 residues. Germline lookup yields CDR1 SGHRS and CDR2 YFSETQ. Trimming cost V 5 bases and J 1 base; bases outside gene matches: 6. CDR3 sequence reads: CASSPSGRGTDTQYF. The CDR3 DNA is TGCGCCAGCAGTCCCAGCGGGAGAGGCACAGATACGCAGTATTTT.

The rearrangement joins TRBV20-1 to TRBJ1-1, with D perhaps TRBD1 (6 bases). Trimming took off 3 bases at V and 4 bases at J, with 12 bases between the two ends. Per germline, CDR1 DFQATT and CDR2 SNEGSKA (reference sequence). This CDR3 is built from 13 residues. CDR3 in amino acids: CSARTRGTTEAFF. The CDR3 region has the DNA TGCAGTGCTAGGACGAGGGGGACCACTGAAGCTTTCTTT.

This clonotype was seen only a few times. The gene calls are TRBV9 and TRBJ2-6; tentatively, D is TRBD2 (5 bases). V was pared by 4 bases and J by 0 bases, with 11 bases between. The CDR3 loop spans 16 amino acids. Germline lookup yields CDR1 SGDLS and CDR2 YYNGEE. CDR3 region: CASSLGRDSGANVLTF. Here the CDR3 DNA reads TGTGCCAGCAGCCTTGGACGGGACTCTGGGGCCAACGTCCTGACTTTC.

Of note for this clonotype: The final CDR3 position lacks the conserved phenylalanine or tryptophan, pointing to a likely read error. J is TRBJ2-7 and V is TRBV13; 10 bases match TRBD1. The junction had 12 bases not matched to a gene; V was cut back by 3 bases and J by 7 bases. Germline V gives CDR1 PRHDT, CDR2 FYEKMQ (reference sequence). The CDR3 contains 16 residues. CDR3 nucleotides: TGTGCCAGCAGCTTGACCCGGGACAGGGGAGTAGTAGAGCAGTACTTA. This codes for CASSLTRDRGVVEQYL.

The chain joins TRBV4-3 to TRBJ2-7; no clear D. There are 13 residues in the CDR3. With 5 bases removed from V and 3 bases from J, the gap between germline ends came to 11 bases. Germline V gene lookup returns CDR1 LGHNA and CDR2 YSLEER. The CDR3 coding sequence is TGCGCCAGCAGCTTGGGGTTTGACTACGAGCAGTACTTC. Its protein product is CASSLGFDYEQYF.

The chain couples TRBV12-3 or TRBV12-4 to TRBJ2-5; 10 bases are shared with TRBD1. The CDR3 sequence is 15 residues long. The V and J ends lost 6 bases and 4 bases, in that order; junction bases with no gene match: 8. CDR3 nucleotide sequence: TGTGCCAGCAGGTTCCGGGACAGGGGCCGAGAGACCCAGTACTTC. Its translation is CASRFRDRGRETQYF.

The chain uses TRBV9 and TRBJ2-1; 11 positions agree with TRBD2. CDR1 is SGDLS, CDR2 YYNGEE, per germline. There are 16 residues in the CDR3. J was trimmed by 6 bases and V by 0 bases; bases with no gene match: 5. The CDR3 bases are TGTGCCAGCAGCGTAGAGGGACTAGCGGTAATCAATGAGCAGTTCTTC. It yields the protein CASSVEGLAVINEQFF.

This clonotype was recorded a few times. This sequence joins TRBV5-1 and TRBJ2-7; 12 bases match TRBD2. J gave up 0 bases and V 3 bases, and 10 bases lay outside the gene matches. CDR3 size: 18 residues. Per germline, CDR1 SGHRS and CDR2 YFSETQ. The CDR3 loop is CASSWRTSGTISSYEQYF. The CDR3 coding sequence is TGCGCCAGCAGCTGGAGGACTAGCGGGACGATTTCCTCCTACGAGCAGTACTTC.

The rearrangement uses TRBV12-3 or TRBV12-4 and TRBJ2-5; D may correspond to TRBD1 or TRBD2 (6 bases each). Trimming pared 0 bases from V and 5 bases from J, leaving 13 bases between. The CDR3 is 15 residues long. The DNA for the CDR3 is TGTGCCAGCAGTTTAGCGTGGGGGGCTAGGGAGACCCAGTACTTC. Amino acids: CASSLAWGARETQYF.